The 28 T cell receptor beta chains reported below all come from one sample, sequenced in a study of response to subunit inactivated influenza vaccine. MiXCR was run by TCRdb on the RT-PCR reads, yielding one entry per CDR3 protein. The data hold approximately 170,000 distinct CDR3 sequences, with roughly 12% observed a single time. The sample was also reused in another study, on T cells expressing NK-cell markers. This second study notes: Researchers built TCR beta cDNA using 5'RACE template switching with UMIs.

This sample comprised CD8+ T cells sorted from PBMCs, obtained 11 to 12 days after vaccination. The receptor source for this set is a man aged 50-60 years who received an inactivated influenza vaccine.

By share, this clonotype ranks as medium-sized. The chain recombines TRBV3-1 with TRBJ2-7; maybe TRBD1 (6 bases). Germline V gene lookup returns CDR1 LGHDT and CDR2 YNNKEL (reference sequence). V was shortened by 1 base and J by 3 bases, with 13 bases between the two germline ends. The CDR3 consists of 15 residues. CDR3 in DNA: TGTGCCAGCAGCCAAGGGGGGCCTTTAGTCTACGAGCAGTACTTC. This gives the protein CASSQGGPLVYEQYF.

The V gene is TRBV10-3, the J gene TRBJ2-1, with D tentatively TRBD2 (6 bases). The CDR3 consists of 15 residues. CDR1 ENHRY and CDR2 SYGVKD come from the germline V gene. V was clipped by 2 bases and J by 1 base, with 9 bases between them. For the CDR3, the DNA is TGTGCCATCAGTGAGGGGGGGAGATCCTACAATGAGCAGTTCTTC. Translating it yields CAISEGGRSYNEQFF.

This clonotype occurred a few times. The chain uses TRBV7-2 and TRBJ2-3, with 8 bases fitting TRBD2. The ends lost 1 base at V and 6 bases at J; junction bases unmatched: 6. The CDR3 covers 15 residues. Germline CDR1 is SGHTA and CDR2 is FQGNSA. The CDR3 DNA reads TGTGCCAGCAGCTTAGTGGGACTAGATCCGGATACGCAGTATTTT. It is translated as CASSLVGLDPDTQYF.

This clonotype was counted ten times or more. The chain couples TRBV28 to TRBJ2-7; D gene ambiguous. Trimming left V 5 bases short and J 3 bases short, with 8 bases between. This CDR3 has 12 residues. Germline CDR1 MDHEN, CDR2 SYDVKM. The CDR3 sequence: CASSQPSYEQYF. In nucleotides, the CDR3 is TGTGCCAGCAGTCAGCCGAGCTACGAGCAGTACTTC.

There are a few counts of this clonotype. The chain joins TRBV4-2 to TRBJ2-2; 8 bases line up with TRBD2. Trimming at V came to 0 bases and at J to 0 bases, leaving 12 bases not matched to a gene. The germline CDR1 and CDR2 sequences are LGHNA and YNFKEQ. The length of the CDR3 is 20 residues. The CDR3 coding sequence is TGTGCCAGCAGCCAAGATAGGACGGGGACACTAGCGGCGAACACCGGGGAGCTGTTTTTT. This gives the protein CASSQDRTGTLAANTGELFF.

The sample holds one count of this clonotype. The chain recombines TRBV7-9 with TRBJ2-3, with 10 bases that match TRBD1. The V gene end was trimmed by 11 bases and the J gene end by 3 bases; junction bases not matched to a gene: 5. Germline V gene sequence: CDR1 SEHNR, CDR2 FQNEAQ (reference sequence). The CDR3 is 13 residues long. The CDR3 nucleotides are TGTGCCTCCCGGACAGGGGGGACAGATACGCAGTATTTT. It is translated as CASRTGGTDTQYF.

DNA of the CDR3: TGTGCCAGCAGTTCGGACGGAGGACAAGAGACCCAGTACTTC. It yields the protein CASSSDGGQETQYF. The chain carries TRBV12-3 or TRBV12-4 and TRBJ2-5; D perhaps matches TRBD2 (5 bases). This CDR3 has 14 amino acids. V lost 4 bases to trimming and J lost 2 bases, with 11 bases between them.

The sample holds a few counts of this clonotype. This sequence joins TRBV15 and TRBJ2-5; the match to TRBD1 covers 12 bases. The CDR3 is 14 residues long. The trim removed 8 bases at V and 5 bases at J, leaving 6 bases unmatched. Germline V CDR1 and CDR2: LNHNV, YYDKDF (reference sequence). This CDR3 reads CATGGTGGIETQYF. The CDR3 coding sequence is TGTGCCACCGGGGGGACAGGGGGCATCGAGACCCAGTACTTC.

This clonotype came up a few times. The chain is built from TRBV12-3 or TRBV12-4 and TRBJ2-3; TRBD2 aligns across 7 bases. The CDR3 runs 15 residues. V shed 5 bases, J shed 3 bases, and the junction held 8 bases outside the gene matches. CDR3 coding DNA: TGTGCCAGCAGTCCGATGACTAGCCGTACAGATACGCAGTATTTT. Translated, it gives CASSPMTSRTDTQYF.

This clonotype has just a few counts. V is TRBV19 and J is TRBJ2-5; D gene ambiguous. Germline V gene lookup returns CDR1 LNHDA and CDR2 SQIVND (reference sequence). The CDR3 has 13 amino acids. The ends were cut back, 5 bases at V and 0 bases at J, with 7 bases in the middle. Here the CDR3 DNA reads TGTGCCAGTAGTTTCCTGTACCAAGAGACCCAGTACTTC. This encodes CASSFLYQETQYF.

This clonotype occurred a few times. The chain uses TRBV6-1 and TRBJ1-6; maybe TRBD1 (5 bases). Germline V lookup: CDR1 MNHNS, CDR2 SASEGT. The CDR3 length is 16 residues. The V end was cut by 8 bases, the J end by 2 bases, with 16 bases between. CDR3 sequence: CASSLEGLAYNSPLHF. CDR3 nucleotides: TGTGCCAGCTCTCTAGAGGGACTGGCCTATAATTCACCCCTCCACTTT.

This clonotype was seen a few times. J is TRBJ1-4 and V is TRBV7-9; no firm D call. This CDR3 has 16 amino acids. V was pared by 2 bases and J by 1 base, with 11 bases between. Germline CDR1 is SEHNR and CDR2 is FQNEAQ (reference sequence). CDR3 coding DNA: TGTGCCAGCAGCTTATTTCCAGGCGGAACTAATGAAAAACTGTTTTTT. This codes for CASSLFPGGTNEKLFF.

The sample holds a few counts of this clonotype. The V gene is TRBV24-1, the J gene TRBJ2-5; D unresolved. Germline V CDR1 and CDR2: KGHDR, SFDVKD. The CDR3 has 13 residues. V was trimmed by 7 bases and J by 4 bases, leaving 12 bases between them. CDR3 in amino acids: CATRDGSGETQYF. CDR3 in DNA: TGTGCCACCAGAGACGGGTCCGGAGAGACCCAGTACTTC.

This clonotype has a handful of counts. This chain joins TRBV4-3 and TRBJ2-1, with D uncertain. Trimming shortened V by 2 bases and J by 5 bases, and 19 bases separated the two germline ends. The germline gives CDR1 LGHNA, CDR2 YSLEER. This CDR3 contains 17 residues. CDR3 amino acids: CASSQSWGSMANNEQFF. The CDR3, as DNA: TGCGCCAGCAGCCAAAGTTGGGGTTCCATGGCGAACAATGAGCAGTTCTTC.

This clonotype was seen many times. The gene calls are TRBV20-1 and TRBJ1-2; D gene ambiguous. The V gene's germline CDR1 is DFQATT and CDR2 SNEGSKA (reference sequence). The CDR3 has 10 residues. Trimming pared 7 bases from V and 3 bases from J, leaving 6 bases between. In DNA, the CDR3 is TGCAGTGTAGAAGACTATGGCTACACCTTC. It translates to CSVEDYGYTF.

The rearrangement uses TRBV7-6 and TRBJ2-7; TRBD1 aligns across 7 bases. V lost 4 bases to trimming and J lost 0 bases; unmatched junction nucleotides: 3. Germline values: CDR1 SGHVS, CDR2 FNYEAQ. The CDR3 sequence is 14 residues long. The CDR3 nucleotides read TGTGCCAGCAGCTGGGGACAGAACTCCTACGAGCAGTACTTC. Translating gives CASSWGQNSYEQYF.

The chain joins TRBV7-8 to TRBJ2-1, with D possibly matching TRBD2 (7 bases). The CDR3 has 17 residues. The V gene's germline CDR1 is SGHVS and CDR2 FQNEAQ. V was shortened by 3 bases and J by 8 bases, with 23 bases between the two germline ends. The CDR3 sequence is CASSFPAGAGPRDEQFF. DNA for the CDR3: TGTGCCAGCAGCTTCCCCGCGGGGGCAGGACCTAGGGATGAGCAGTTCTTC.

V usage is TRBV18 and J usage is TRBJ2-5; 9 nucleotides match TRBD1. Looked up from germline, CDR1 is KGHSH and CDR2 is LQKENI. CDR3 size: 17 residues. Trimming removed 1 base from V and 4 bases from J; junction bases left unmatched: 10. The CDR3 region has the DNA TGTGCCAGCTCACCACTACGGGACAGGGCGAGGAGAGAGACCCAGTACTTC. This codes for CASSPLRDRARRETQYF.

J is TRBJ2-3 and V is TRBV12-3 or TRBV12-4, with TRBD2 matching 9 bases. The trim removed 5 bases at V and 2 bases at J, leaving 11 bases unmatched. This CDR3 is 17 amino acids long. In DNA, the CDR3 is TGTGCCAGCAGTGGTGTGGCGGGGGGGCGAATCACAGATACGCAGTATTTT. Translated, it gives CASSGVAGGRITDTQYF.

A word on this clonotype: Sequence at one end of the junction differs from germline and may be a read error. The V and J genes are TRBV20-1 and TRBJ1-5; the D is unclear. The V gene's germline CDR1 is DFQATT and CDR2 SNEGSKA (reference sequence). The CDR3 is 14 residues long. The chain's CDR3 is CCARDRKSNQPQHF. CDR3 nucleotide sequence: TGCTGTGCTAGAGATCGAAAAAGCAATCAGCCCCAGCATTTT.

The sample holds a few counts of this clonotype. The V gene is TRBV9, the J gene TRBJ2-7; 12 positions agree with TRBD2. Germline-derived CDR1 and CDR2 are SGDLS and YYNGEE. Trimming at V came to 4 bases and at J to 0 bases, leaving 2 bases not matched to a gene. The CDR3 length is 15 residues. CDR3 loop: CASSPSGGVSYEQYF. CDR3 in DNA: TGTGCCAGCAGCCCTAGCGGGGGGGTCTCCTACGAGCAGTACTTC.

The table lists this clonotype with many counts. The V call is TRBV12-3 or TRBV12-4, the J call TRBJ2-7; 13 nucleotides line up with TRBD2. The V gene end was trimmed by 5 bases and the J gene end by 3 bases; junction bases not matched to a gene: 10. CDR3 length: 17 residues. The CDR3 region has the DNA TGTGCCAGCAGTCCCCCCGCACTAGCGGGAGGGTACTACGAGCAGTACTTC. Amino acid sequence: CASSPPALAGGYYEQYF.

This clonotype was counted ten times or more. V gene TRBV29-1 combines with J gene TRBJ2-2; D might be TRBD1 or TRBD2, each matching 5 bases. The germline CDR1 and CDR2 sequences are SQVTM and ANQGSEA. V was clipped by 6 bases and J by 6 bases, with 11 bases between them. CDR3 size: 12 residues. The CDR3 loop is CSVVRGAGELFF. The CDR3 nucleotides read TGCAGCGTCGTGAGGGGCGCCGGGGAGCTGTTTTTT.

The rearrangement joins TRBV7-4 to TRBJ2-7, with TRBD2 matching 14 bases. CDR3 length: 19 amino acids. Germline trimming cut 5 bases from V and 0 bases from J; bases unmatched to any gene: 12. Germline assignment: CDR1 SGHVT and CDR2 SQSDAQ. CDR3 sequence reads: CASSPTGLAGGPHSYEQYF. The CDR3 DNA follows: TGTGCCAGCAGCCCGACTGGACTAGCGGGAGGCCCACACTCCTACGAGCAGTACTTC.

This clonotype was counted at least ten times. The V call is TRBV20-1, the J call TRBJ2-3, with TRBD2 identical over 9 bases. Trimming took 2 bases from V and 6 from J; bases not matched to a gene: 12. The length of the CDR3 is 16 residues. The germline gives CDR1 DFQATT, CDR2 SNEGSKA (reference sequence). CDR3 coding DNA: TGCAGTGCTAGAACGCCCCAGCGGGGGGTTAGGGATACGCAGTATTTT. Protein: CSARTPQRGVRDTQYF.

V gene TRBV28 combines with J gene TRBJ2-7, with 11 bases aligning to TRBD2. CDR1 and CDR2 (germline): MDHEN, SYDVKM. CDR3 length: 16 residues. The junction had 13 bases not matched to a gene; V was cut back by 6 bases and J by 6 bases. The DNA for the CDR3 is TGTGCCAGCAGAAAACTAGCGGGAGAACCGGGGCCCGAGCAGTACTTC. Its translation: CASRKLAGEPGPEQYF.

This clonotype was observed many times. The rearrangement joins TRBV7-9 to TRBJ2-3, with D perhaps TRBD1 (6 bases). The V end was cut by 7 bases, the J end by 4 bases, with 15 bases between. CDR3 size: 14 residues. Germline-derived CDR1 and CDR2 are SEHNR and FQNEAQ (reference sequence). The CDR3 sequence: CASTTAGAADTQYF. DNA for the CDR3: TGTGCCAGCACGACTGCAGGGGCGGCAGATACGCAGTATTTT.

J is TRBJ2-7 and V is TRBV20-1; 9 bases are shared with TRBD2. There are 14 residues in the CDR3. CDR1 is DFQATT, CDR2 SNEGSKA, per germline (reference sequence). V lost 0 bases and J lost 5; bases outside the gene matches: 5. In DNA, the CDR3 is TGCAGTGCTAGAGACGGCGGGAGGGAGGACGAGCAGTACTTC. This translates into CSARDGGREDEQYF.